The 28 T cell receptor beta chains listed next were all sequenced from one sample in a study of CD8 T cells in ankylosing spondylitis. Overall study results and limits: What appeared characteristic of ankylosing spondylitis blood was a TCR beta motif of under 10 highly homologous variants.

A single record per CDR3 protein comes from TCRdb applying MiXCR to the 5' RACE reads. Seen here are fewer than 650,000 distinct CDR3 sequences, more than 9.5% observed once, and the top ten hold around 7%. For these TCRs, the target antigens are not known. Sequencing was done on a sample of blood, either unsorted or a sorted T cell fraction (not recorded which). The receptors come from a male donor with ankylosing spondylitis.

This clonotype has at least ten counts. The genes are TRBV12-3 or TRBV12-4 and TRBJ1-1, with D uncertain. V was shortened by 4 bases and J by 9 bases, with 12 bases between the two germline ends. The CDR3 contains 12 residues. The CDR3 DNA reads as TGTGCCAGCAGTTCGGATACGGTAAAAGCTTTCTTT. Translating it yields CASSSDTVKAFF.

This clonotype was seen only a few times. This chain links TRBV20-1 with TRBJ1-2; D is possibly TRBD1 (6 bases). Germline CDR1 reads DFQATT; CDR2 reads SNEGSKA (reference sequence). CDR3 length: 13 residues. V was cut by 3 bases and J by 2 bases, with 10 bases left in between. The CDR3 nucleotides read TGCAGTGCTAGGGTTACAGGGAACTATGGCTACACCTTC. Residues: CSARVTGNYGYTF.

This sequence joins TRBV20-1 and TRBJ2-1; TRBD1 aligns across 9 bases. J was trimmed by 10 bases and V by 0 bases; bases with no gene match: 10. In germline, CDR1 is DFQATT, CDR2 SNEGSKA (reference sequence). CDR3 length equals 15 residues. CDR3 bases: TGCAGTGCTAGAGATGCGGGACAGGGCGTACGGGAGCAGTTCTTC. It encodes CSARDAGQGVREQFF.

V and J are TRBV19 and TRBJ2-3; D may be TRBD1 or TRBD2 (6 bases each). Trimming pared 5 bases from V and 0 bases from J, leaving 18 bases between. This CDR3 contains 17 residues. Germline assignment: CDR1 LNHDA and CDR2 SQIVND (reference sequence). CDR3 DNA: TGTGCCAGTAGTCCTTTAAGGCAGGGGAGGAGCACAGATACGCAGTATTTT. Translation: CASSPLRQGRSTDTQYF.

This clonotype showed up just a few times. The chain couples TRBV20-1 to TRBJ1-1; TRBD1 aligns across 8 bases. Germline values: CDR1 DFQATT, CDR2 SNEGSKA (reference sequence). The CDR3 is made up of 14 amino acids. V lost 2 bases to trimming and J lost 7 bases; unmatched junction nucleotides: 9. The CDR3 spells CSARKRTGILEAFF. CDR3 DNA: TGCAGTGCTAGAAAGCGGACAGGGATTCTTGAAGCTTTCTTT.

This clonotype was found many times. The germline gene is not matched at one end of the junction; a read error may be the cause. This rearrangement joins TRBV5-1 to TRBJ2-5; D call uncertain. Germline V lookup: CDR1 SGHRS, CDR2 YFSETQ. This CDR3 is 12 amino acids long. The CDR3 nucleotides read TGTGCCAGCAGTTTAGCTGGGGAGACCCAGTACTTC. Amino acid sequence: CASSLAGETQYF.

A few counts support this clonotype. The chain is built from TRBV4-2 and TRBJ2-1, with D possibly being TRBD2 (6 bases). Germline-derived CDR1 and CDR2 are LGHNA and YNFKEQ. Trimming stripped 1 base from V and 1 base from J, with 20 bases between. The CDR3 runs to 19 residues. The CDR3 DNA is TGTGCCAGCAGCCAAGCCCAAGGTGGTAGCGGTACTTCCTACAATGAGCAGTTCTTC. Protein product: CASSQAQGGSGTSYNEQFF.

This clonotype was counted many times. The V call is TRBV20-1, the J call TRBJ2-7, with D uncertain. Germline CDR1 is DFQATT and CDR2 is SNEGSKA (reference sequence). Trimming took 0 bases from V and 6 from J, leaving 12 bases between them. The CDR3 sequence is 13 residues long. The CDR3 DNA sequence: TGCAGTGCTAGAGACCTCTCGAGGAGCGAGCAGTACGTC. Translation gives CSARDLSRSEQYV.

In this sample, this clonotype turned up a few times. The CDR3 region has the DNA TGTGCCTGGAAAGCCTACAGGTCCAGCACTGAAGCTTTCTTT. Protein: CAWKAYRSSTEAFF. This chain uses TRBV30 with TRBJ1-1; D may be TRBD1 (5 bases). Trimming stripped 4 bases from V and 4 bases from J, with 16 bases between. The CDR3 is 14 amino acids. Germline V lookup: CDR1 GTSNPN, CDR2 SVGIG (reference sequence).

This clonotype was detected ten times or more. The chain joins TRBV7-8 to TRBJ2-3, with no clear D. Trimming left V 5 bases short and J 4 bases short, with 7 bases between. The germline CDR1 and CDR2 sequences are SGHVS and FQNEAQ. There are 12 residues in the CDR3. This chain's CDR3 is CASSRPPDTQYF. CDR3 DNA sequence: TGTGCCAGCAGCCGTCCCCCAGATACGCAGTATTTT.

This clonotype was found a few times. The chain carries TRBV2 and TRBJ2-2, with a possible D match to TRBD1 (5 bases). V lost 4 bases to trimming and J lost 4 bases, with 13 bases between them. The CDR3 extends over 15 amino acids. The germline CDR1 and CDR2 sequences are SNHLY and FYNNEI. The chain's CDR3 is CASSVETQGTGELFF. CDR3 DNA sequence: TGTGCCAGCAGTGTTGAGACTCAGGGCACCGGGGAGCTGTTTTTT.

In its sample, this clonotype was seen many times. The rearrangement links TRBV2 to TRBJ1-5; TRBD1 matches at 8 bases. Germline CDR1 and CDR2: SNHLY and FYNNEI. The CDR3 consists of 14 residues. Germline trimming cut 7 bases from V and 10 bases from J; bases unmatched to any gene: 12. In nucleotides, the CDR3 is TGTGCCAGCAAAACCGAGACAGGGGAACATCCCCAGCATTTT. Amino acid sequence: CASKTETGEHPQHF. Using reference TRBV2 and TRBJ1-5 for the parts outside the CDR3, the full variable domain is EPEVTQTPSHQVTQMGQEVILRCVPISNHLYFYWYRQILGQKVEFLVSFYNNEISEKSEIFDDQFSVERPDGSNFTLKIRSTKLEDSAMYFCASKTETGEHPQHFGDGTRLSIL.

The CDR3 sequence: CASSETTDTGELFF. The CDR3 coding sequence is TGTGCCAGCAGTGAAACGACAGACACCGGGGAGCTGTTTTTT. The genes are TRBV6-1 and TRBJ2-2, with D possibly being TRBD1 (5 bases). Trimming took 2 bases from V and 3 from J, leaving 7 bases between them. CDR1 and CDR2 (germline): MNHNS, SASEGT. The CDR3 is made up of 14 amino acids.

The CDR3 bases are TGTGCCAGAAGAGACTATGGGACAGCTTCCTACACCTTC. It codes for CARRDYGTASYTF. The chain is built from TRBV2 and TRBJ1-2; the match to TRBD1 covers 7 bases. Unmatched junction bases numbered 14, after V lost 9 bases and J lost 10 bases. The CDR3 is 13 residues long. CDR1 and CDR2 from the germline V gene are SNHLY and FYNNEI.

On this clonotype: One end of the junction fails to match germline, which may point to a read error. The chain combines TRBV27 with TRBJ2-1, with 13 positions matching TRBD2. The CDR3 has 15 amino acids. Germline CDR1 MNHEY, CDR2 SMNVEV (reference sequence). The CDR3, as DNA: TGTGCCAGCGTTCCCGGGACTAGCGGGATAAATGTGCAGTTCTTC. Its protein is CASVPGTSGINVQFF.

The chain links TRBV9 to TRBJ1-1, with 7 nucleotides matching TRBD1. This CDR3 spans 16 amino acids. The germline V gene encodes CDR1 SGDLS and CDR2 YYNGEE. J lost 11 bases, V lost 3 bases, and 19 bases had no gene match. The chain's CDR3 is CASSGPLLDRALGAFF. The CDR3, as DNA: TGTGCCAGCAGCGGGCCCCTTCTTGACAGGGCGCTGGGGGCTTTCTTT. The complete variable domain, with remaining parts taken from reference TRBV9 and TRBJ1-1, reads DSGVTQTPKHLITATGQRVTLRCSPRSGDLSVYWYQQSLDQGLQFLIQYYNGEERAKGNILERFSAQQFPDLHSELNLSSLELGDSALYFCASSGPLLDRALGAFFGQGTRLTVV.

The rearrangement links TRBV7-9 to TRBJ2-7, with a tentative D call TRBD2 (6 bases). Trimming cost V 5 bases and J 6 bases, with 14 bases left between them. The CDR3 totals 13 residues. Germline CDR1 and CDR2: SEHNR and FQNEAQ (reference sequence). CDR3 bases: TGTGCCAGCAGCCCAGTGGTGCGGGGCGAGCAGTACTTC. It is translated as CASSPVVRGEQYF. Using reference TRBV7-9 and TRBJ2-7 for the parts outside the CDR3, the full variable domain is DTGVSQNPRHKITKRGQNVTFRCDPISEHNRLYWYRQTLGQGPEFLTYFQNEAQLEKSRLLSDRFSAERPKGSFSTLEIQRTEQGDSAMYLCASSPVVRGEQYFGPGTRLTVT.

The chain has TRBV5-1 and TRBJ1-3, with D hard to call. Deletions cut 4 bases from V and 0 bases from J, with 14 bases between. This CDR3 has 16 amino acids. Germline CDR1 is SGHRS and CDR2 is YFSETQ. In DNA form, the CDR3 reads TGCGCCAGCAGCCCGTCTGGGAGAGGCTCTGGAAACACCATATATTTT. Its translation is CASSPSGRGSGNTIYF. Full variable domain (outside the CDR3, taken from reference TRBV5-1 and TRBJ1-3): KAGVTQTPRYLIKTRGQQVTLSCSPISGHRSVSWYQQTPGQGLQFLFEYFSETQRNKGNFPGRFSGRQFSNSRSEMNVSTLELGDSALYLCASSPSGRGSGNTIYFGEGSWLTVV.

This chain links TRBV28 with TRBJ1-1, with D possibly TRBD1 on 5 matching bases. V lost 2 bases to trimming and J lost 4 bases, with 8 bases between them. This CDR3 region has 13 residues. Germline-derived CDR1 and CDR2 are MDHEN and SYDVKM. The CDR3 loop reads CASSLPGTTEAFF. CDR3 nucleotide sequence: TGTGCCAGCAGTTTACCCGGGACCACTGAAGCTTTCTTT.

This clonotype showed up many times. The genes are TRBV5-1 and TRBJ2-7; D remains unclear. The V gene's germline CDR1 is SGHRS and CDR2 YFSETQ. This CDR3 spans 13 amino acids. Trimming stripped 0 bases from V and 3 bases from J, with 7 bases between. This chain's CDR3 is CASSLEPNYEQYF. CDR3 bases: TGCGCCAGCAGCTTGGAACCGAACTACGAGCAGTACTTC.

The chain couples TRBV30 to TRBJ2-2, with 10 bases fitting TRBD2. Looked up from germline, CDR1 is GTSNPN and CDR2 is SVGIG (reference sequence). The CDR3 consists of 12 residues. Trimming took 2 bases from V and 13 from J; bases not matched to a gene: 4. As DNA, the CDR3 is TGTGCCTGGAGTCGACTAGCGGGTCCGCTGTTTTTT. Translated: CAWSRLAGPLFF.

CDR3 sequence (DNA): TGTGCCAGCAGCTTGTTGGGTCAGCCCTACGAGCAGTACGTC. As protein: CASSLLGQPYEQYV. The gene calls are TRBV5-6 and TRBJ2-7, with no clear D. The CDR3 runs 14 residues. Trimming took 1 base from V and 2 from J, leaving 10 bases between them. Germline V gives CDR1 SGHDT, CDR2 YYEEEE.

There are a few counts of this clonotype. The CDR3 spells CASSGRDRGNYEQYF. The DNA of the CDR3 is TGTGCCAGCAGTGGCCGGGACAGGGGGAACTACGAGCAGTACTTC. V gene TRBV27 combines with J gene TRBJ2-7; 11 bases line up with TRBD1. The CDR3 totals 15 residues. V dropped 5 bases and J dropped 3; count of bases not matched to a gene: 6. Germline V gives CDR1 MNHEY, CDR2 SMNVEV (reference sequence).

J is TRBJ2-7 and V is TRBV20-1, with 7 bases lining up with TRBD2. This CDR3 spans 14 amino acids. The V segment lost 1 base and the J segment 5 bases; nucleotides outside the gene matches: 8. Germline V CDR1 and CDR2: DFQATT, SNEGSKA (reference sequence). CDR3 DNA sequence: TGCAGTGCTAGAGGGGCGGGAGTGATAAACGAGCAGTACTTC. It specifies CSARGAGVINEQYF.

This clonotype was seen more than once but under ten times. The chain uses TRBV6-1 and TRBJ2-7; D is ambiguous. CDR1 is MNHNS, CDR2 SASEGT, per germline. Trimming removed 2 bases from V and 3 bases from J, with 8 bases in between. The CDR3 sequence is 13 residues long. This CDR3 is CASSEMWDYEQYF. The CDR3 coding sequence is TGTGCCAGCAGTGAAATGTGGGACTACGAGCAGTACTTC.

This clonotype was observed many times. The chain couples TRBV20-1 to TRBJ2-1, with TRBD2 matching over 13 bases. The CDR3 is 18 residues long. V shed 3 bases, J shed 4 bases, and the junction held 12 bases outside the gene matches. From germline, CDR1 is DFQATT and CDR2 SNEGSKA (reference sequence). Here the CDR3 reads CSARGLAGPTPIYNEQFF. Here the CDR3 DNA reads TGCAGTGCTAGGGGACTAGCGGGACCGACCCCTATTTACAATGAGCAGTTCTTC.

This clonotype turned up a few times. The rearrangement joins TRBV9 to TRBJ1-5, with D possibly being TRBD1 (5 bases). The length of the CDR3 is 15 residues. Trimming cost V 4 bases and J 4 bases, with 15 bases left between them. Germline V gene lookup returns CDR1 SGDLS and CDR2 YYNGEE. The CDR3 region has the DNA TGTGCCAGCAGCCCCGGTGTGGGGCCGAATCAGCCCCAGCATTTT. It translates to CASSPGVGPNQPQHF.

The chain is built from TRBV6-1 and TRBJ2-5, with a tentative D call TRBD1 (6 bases). The germline V gene encodes CDR1 MNHNS and CDR2 SASEGT. This CDR3 has 14 amino acids. V was trimmed by 6 bases and J by 1 base, leaving 12 bases between them. The CDR3 nucleotides are TGTGCCAGCAGCCAGTTGACAGGCCAAGAGACCCAGTACTTC. Translated, it gives CASSQLTGQETQYF.